This passage covers 4 T cell receptor beta chains from one sample sequenced in a study of cytomegalovirus exposure and HLA in healthy donors. The PCR used 60 Vbeta and 13 Jbeta primers. Assay: immunoSEQ multiplex PCR; the TCRdb copy retains only in-frame clones and omits some. This table holds 150,000 to 200,000 clones, 84% found once. The source material was PBMCs. The receptors derive from a girl between 10 and 17 years old in good health and CMV-seropositive.

The J gene is TRBJ1-1, the V gene TRBV19; maybe TRBD1 (5 bases). Germline V gene data show CDR1 as LNHDA and CDR2 as SQIVND (reference sequence). The ends were cut back, 5 bases at V and 1 base at J, with 11 bases in the middle. This CDR3 region has 14 residues. The CDR3 here is CASSSGLRNTEAFF. For the CDR3, the DNA is TGTGCCAGTAGTTCGGGACTGAGGAACACTGAAGCTTTCTTT. The variable domain in full, with the rest retrieved from reference TRBV19 and TRBJ1-1, is DGGITQSPKYLFRKEGQNVTLSCEQNLNHDAMYWYRQDPGQGLRLIYYSQIVNDFQKGDIAEGYSVSREKKESFPLTVTSAQKNPTAFYLCASSSGLRNTEAFFGQGTRLTVV.

A few counts support this clone. The chain links TRBV10-3 to TRBJ1-3; no reliable D call. Germline V gives CDR1 ENHRY, CDR2 SYGVKD. The CDR3 has 13 residues. The germline V and J ends were trimmed by 5 bases and 0 bases, with 5 bases remaining between them. CDR3 coding DNA: TGTGCCATCAGTACAGACTCTGGAAACACCATATATTTT. Protein sequence: CAISTDSGNTIYF.

This chain joins TRBV18 and TRBJ2-4; D possibly corresponds to TRBD1 (6 bases). V dropped 8 bases and J dropped 0 bases, with 17 bases sitting between them. There are 16 residues in the CDR3. The germline V gene encodes CDR1 KGHSH and CDR2 LQKENI. The CDR3 region is CASRGQTNLAKNIQYF. Written as DNA, the CDR3 is TGTGCCAGCCGCGGACAGACAAACTTAGCCAAAAACATTCAGTACTTC.

J is TRBJ1-2 and V is TRBV2; maybe TRBD1 (5 bases). This CDR3 spans 11 amino acids. The germline CDR1 and CDR2 sequences are SNHLY and FYNNEI. The ends were cut back, 7 bases at V and 8 bases at J, with 11 bases in the middle. Here the CDR3 reads CASTYRLGYTF. The CDR3, as DNA: TGTGCCAGCACCTACAGGCTGGGCTACACCTTC.